Presented here are 30 T cell receptor beta chains from one specimen sequenced in a study of CD8 T cells in ankylosing spondylitis. TCRdb analysed the 5' RACE reads with MiXCR anew, one entry per CDR3 protein. The data show fewer than 200,000 distinct CDR3 sequences, about 17% seen once. Sample: blood, either unsorted or a sorted T cell fraction (not recorded which). The receptors were gathered from a male donor with ankylosing spondylitis or in good health (not recorded which).

This clonotype came up many times. The chain joins TRBV12-3 or TRBV12-4 to TRBJ2-5, with D tentatively TRBD1 (6 bases). The CDR3 is 16 residues long. The V end lost 3 bases, the J end lost 1 base, and 15 bases lay between the germline ends. CDR3 amino acids: CASSFAQGQIQETQYF. CDR3 bases: TGTGCCAGCAGTTTCGCCCAAGGACAGATCCAAGAGACCCAGTACTTC.

The chain links TRBV27 to TRBJ2-7, with D possibly TRBD1 on 6 matching bases. This CDR3 comprises 14 residues. CDR1 is MNHEY, CDR2 SMNVEV, per germline (reference sequence). V shed 2 bases and J shed 7 bases, with 15 bases lying between them. CDR3 nucleotides: TGTGCCAGCAGTTTAGGTCCGACAGGATTTGAGCAGTACTTC. This gives the protein CASSLGPTGFEQYF.

This clonotype has only one observation. This chain connects TRBV23-1 to TRBJ2-6, with no clear D. TRBV23-1 is an open reading frame whose function is uncertain. The germline V and J ends were trimmed by 7 bases and 2 bases, with 12 bases remaining between them. The CDR3 covers 15 residues. The CDR3 spells CASIPRVAGANVLTF. The DNA for the CDR3 is TGCGCCAGCATCCCAAGGGTGGCTGGGGCCAACGTCCTGACTTTC.

The rearrangement links TRBV28 to TRBJ2-2, with D possibly being TRBD2 (6 bases). Germline lookup yields CDR1 MDHEN and CDR2 SYDVKM. V was clipped by 5 bases and J by 4 bases, with 17 bases between them. This CDR3 is 16 amino acids long. The DNA of the CDR3 is TGTGCCAGCAGTCTAATAGCGGCAGGGTCCACCGGGGAGCTGTTTTTT. Translating it yields CASSLIAAGSTGELFF.

This clonotype was detected a few times. This chain connects TRBV28 to TRBJ1-1; no definite D call. Per the germline V gene, CDR1 is MDHEN and CDR2 is SYDVKM. CDR3 length: 14 amino acids. Trimming left V 3 bases short and J 3 bases short, with 11 bases between. This chain's CDR3 is CASSLRGVHTEAFF. The CDR3 DNA is TGTGCCAGCAGTTTGCGGGGAGTCCACACTGAAGCTTTCTTT. Full variable domain (outside the CDR3, taken from reference TRBV28 and TRBJ1-1): DVKVTQSSRYLVKRTGEKVFLECVQDMDHENMFWYRQDPGLGLRLIYFSYDVKMKEKGDIPEGYSVSREKKERFSLILESASTNQTSMYLCASSLRGVHTEAFFGQGTRLTVV.

The V call is TRBV20-1, the J call TRBJ2-7; D is unresolved. CDR1 and CDR2 from the germline V gene are DFQATT and SNEGSKA (reference sequence). The CDR3 length is 14 residues. Trimming pared 6 bases from V and 2 bases from J, leaving 17 bases between. The CDR3 loop is CSAPIPGPTYEQYF. For the CDR3, the DNA is TGCAGTGCCCCCATCCCCGGACCCACCTACGAGCAGTACTTC.

This rearrangement joins TRBV28 to TRBJ2-7, with 13 positions matching TRBD2. The CDR3 spans 16 residues. Per the germline V gene, CDR1 is MDHEN and CDR2 is SYDVKM. V trimming: 5 bases; J trimming: 4 bases; junction bases outside the gene matches: 8. CDR3 nucleotide sequence: TGTGCCAGCAGTGACCCCGGGACTAGCGGGACATACGAGCAGTACTTC. This translates into CASSDPGTSGTYEQYF.

The V call is TRBV9, the J call TRBJ2-3, with D tentatively TRBD2 (6 bases). CDR3 size: 17 residues. Deletions cut 5 bases from V and 0 bases from J, with 19 bases between. Germline V CDR1 and CDR2: SGDLS, YYNGEE. CDR3 amino acids: CASRDGVRGASTDTQYF. The CDR3, as DNA: TGTGCCAGCAGAGATGGGGTGCGCGGGGCTAGCACAGATACGCAGTATTTT.

The chain is built from TRBV2 and TRBJ2-1, with TRBD2 matching 8 bases. The CDR3 consists of 15 residues. From germline, CDR1 is SNHLY and CDR2 FYNNEI. Trimming cost V 6 bases and J 7 bases; bases outside gene matches: 11. The CDR3 is CASSESGTSLNEQFF. The DNA for the CDR3 is TGTGCCAGCAGCGAATCCGGGACTAGTCTTAATGAGCAGTTCTTC.

This clonotype was counted a few times. The V and J genes are TRBV18 and TRBJ1-1, with D possibly being TRBD1 (5 bases). This CDR3 has 12 amino acids. Germline assignment: CDR1 KGHSH and CDR2 LQKENI. V gave up 5 bases and J gave up 3 bases, with 7 bases separating them. CDR3 DNA: TGTGCCAGCTCATCCAGGGACACTGAAGCTTTCTTT. Translation gives CASSSRDTEAFF.

This chain connects TRBV27 to TRBJ2-5, with D possibly TRBD2 on 6 matching bases. V was pared by 5 bases and J by 5 bases, with 12 bases between. Germline V gene sequence: CDR1 MNHEY, CDR2 SMNVEV (reference sequence). This CDR3 comprises 13 residues. CDR3: CASSQTRGETQYF. The CDR3 DNA is TGTGCCAGCAGTCAGACTAGAGGGGAGACCCAGTACTTC.

The sample holds a few counts of this clonotype. The chain has TRBV4-2 and TRBJ2-5; 7 nucleotides match TRBD2. Losses at the gene ends were 7 bases for V and 0 bases for J; bases not matched to a gene: 2. The CDR3 is 13 amino acids. Germline V lookup: CDR1 LGHNA, CDR2 YNFKEQ. CDR3: CASTSGNQETQYF. DNA for the CDR3: TGTGCCAGCACAAGCGGGAACCAAGAGACCCAGTACTTC.

Ten or more counts support this clonotype. The chain combines TRBV28 with TRBJ2-7; D is possibly TRBD2 (5 bases). This CDR3 is built from 12 residues. Germline V CDR1 and CDR2: MDHEN, SYDVKM. Deletions cut 1 base from V and 9 bases from J, with 10 bases between. This CDR3 reads CASSLYGGGQYF. DNA for the CDR3: TGTGCCAGCAGTTTATATGGAGGAGGGCAGTACTTC.

This clonotype occurred many times. The rearrangement links TRBV28 to TRBJ2-2, with D tentatively TRBD1 (5 bases). CDR1 is MDHEN and CDR2 is SYDVKM in the germline V gene. Between the trimmed V and J ends, which lost 5 bases and 1 base, there was a span of 14 bases. This CDR3 has 16 residues. The CDR3 is CASSLDTLGNTGELFF. The CDR3 nucleotides read TGTGCCAGCAGTCTGGACACCCTCGGGAACACCGGGGAGCTGTTTTTT.

This clonotype has ten or more counts. The chain carries TRBV20-1 and TRBJ2-3; TRBD2 is a possible D gene (5 bases). The CDR3 loop spans 10 amino acids. Germline V lookup: CDR1 DFQATT, CDR2 SNEGSKA (reference sequence). CDR3 coding DNA: TGCAGCCCGGGGTGGGATACGCAGTATTTT. Translating it yields CSPGWDTQYF.

This chain joins TRBV7-2 and TRBJ1-3; tentatively, D is TRBD1 (6 bases). CDR3 length: 14 amino acids. Trimming took 5 bases from V and 3 from J, leaving 11 bases between them. Germline lookup yields CDR1 SGHTA and CDR2 FQGNSA. CDR3 sequence reads: CASSAGAFGNTIYF. CDR3 nucleotides: TGTGCCAGCAGCGCGGGGGCGTTTGGAAACACCATATATTTT.

Comments on this clonotype: An end of the junction differs from the germline gene, which may be a read error. The chain couples TRBV28 to TRBJ2-3, with 13 bases that match TRBD2. Germline V gives CDR1 MDHEN, CDR2 SYDVKM. There are 16 residues in the CDR3. The CDR3 here is CAGRRTGLAGVDTQYF. CDR3 nucleotides: TGTGCCGGCAGGCGAACCGGACTAGCGGGAGTGGATACGCAGTATTTT.

This chain links TRBV5-6 with TRBJ2-7, with TRBD2 matching over 8 bases. Germline-derived CDR1 and CDR2 are SGHDT and YYEEEE. The V segment lost 0 bases and the J segment 6 bases; nucleotides outside the gene matches: 11. There are 16 residues in the CDR3. The CDR3 nucleotides read TGTGCCAGCAGCTTGGAAGAGGCGGGACTAGTATTCGAGCAGTACTTC. It is translated as CASSLEEAGLVFEQYF.

About this clonotype itself: Just one base apart from a much larger clone, this may be a read error. This chain links TRBV20-1 with TRBJ2-3; D gene ambiguous. Germline values: CDR1 DFQATT, CDR2 SNEGSKA (reference sequence). The CDR3 runs to 12 residues. CDR3 in amino acids: CGAHRSTDTQYF. In DNA, the CDR3 is TGCGGTGCGCACCGATCCACAGATACGCAGTATTTT.

The genes are TRBV28 and TRBJ2-1, with 12 bases matching TRBD2. The CDR3 is 14 residues long. In germline, CDR1 is MDHEN, CDR2 SYDVKM. The J segment lost 4 bases and the V segment lost 10 bases, leaving 5 bases of the junction unmatched. The CDR3: CATQLAGGYNEQFF. CDR3 nucleotides: TGTGCCACCCAGCTAGCGGGAGGGTACAATGAGCAGTTCTTC. Filled out from reference TRBV28 and TRBJ2-1, the complete variable domain reads DVKVTQSSRYLVKRTGEKVFLECVQDMDHENMFWYRQDPGLGLRLIYFSYDVKMKEKGDIPEGYSVSREKKERFSLILESASTNQTSMYLCATQLAGGYNEQFFGPGTRLTVL.

The chain uses TRBV30 and TRBJ2-1; the D is unclear. CDR3 length equals 12 residues. V was shortened by 2 bases and J by 10 bases, with 12 bases between the two germline ends. Germline V CDR1 and CDR2: GTSNPN, SVGIG (reference sequence). The CDR3 is CAWSLEGYEQFF. The CDR3 DNA reads TGTGCCTGGAGTCTCGAAGGTTACGAGCAGTTCTTC.

V gene TRBV28 combines with J gene TRBJ2-7; no firm D call. Germline CDR1 and CDR2: MDHEN and SYDVKM. This CDR3 contains 11 residues. Trimming took off 8 bases at V and 9 bases at J, with 14 bases between the two ends. The CDR3 sequence: CASVLGRAQYF. CDR3 sequence (DNA): TGTGCCAGCGTACTCGGACGCGCGCAGTACTTC.

This clonotype was seen many times. V gene TRBV20-1 combines with J gene TRBJ1-6, with 10 bases aligning to TRBD1. The V gene's germline CDR1 is DFQATT and CDR2 SNEGSKA (reference sequence). There are 17 residues in the CDR3. Losses at the gene ends were 1 base for V and 7 bases for J; bases not matched to a gene: 10. CDR3 sequence reads: CSARVRTGGGGNSPLHF. The CDR3 coding sequence is TGCAGTGCTAGAGTTCGGACAGGGGGAGGAGGAAATTCACCCCTCCACTTT.

This rearrangement joins TRBV11-1 to TRBJ2-5, with unresolved D. V was cut by 5 bases and J by 3 bases, with 19 bases left in between. The germline V gene encodes CDR1 SGHAT and CDR2 FQDESV (reference sequence). The CDR3 runs 16 residues. The CDR3 DNA sequence: TGTGCCAGCAGCCTAGGGCCCTATACAGCAAAAGAGACCCAGTACTTC. The encoded protein is CASSLGPYTAKETQYF.

V is TRBV3-1 and J is TRBJ2-1; D might be TRBD2 (5 bases). Trimming took off 4 bases at V and 10 bases at J, with 11 bases between the two ends. Per germline, CDR1 LGHDT and CDR2 YNNKEL (reference sequence). The CDR3 is 12 amino acids. The CDR3 protein is CASSLIQREQFF. The CDR3, as DNA: TGTGCCAGCAGCCTCATACAGCGGGAGCAGTTCTTC.

Many counts were recorded for this clonotype. CDR3 in DNA: TGCAGTGCCCAGAGGGGGGGAGGGGGGCCAGATACGCAGTATTTT. This codes for CSAQRGGGGPDTQYF. The chain combines TRBV20-1 with TRBJ2-3, with D maybe TRBD2 (7 bases). The CDR3 totals 15 residues. V was clipped by 6 bases and J by 4 bases, with 20 bases between them. Germline values: CDR1 DFQATT, CDR2 SNEGSKA (reference sequence).

This clonotype was found many times. The V gene is TRBV12-3 or TRBV12-4, the J gene TRBJ2-7; TRBD1 aligns across 11 bases. CDR3 length: 15 amino acids. V shed 1 base and J 2 bases; nucleotides not matched to a gene: 1. The CDR3 DNA reads TGTGCCAGCAGTTTAGAGGACAGGGGGCCCTACGAGCAGTACTTC. It specifies CASSLEDRGPYEQYF.

This clonotype was detected only a few times. CDR3 nucleotides: TGTGCCACCAGGGGACAGGGGGCCGGGGAGCTGTTTTTT. As protein: CATRGQGAGELFF. V usage is TRBV24-1 and J usage is TRBJ2-2; 11 nucleotides match TRBD1. The CDR3 contains 13 residues. CDR1 is KGHDR and CDR2 is SFDVKD in the germline V gene. The V gene end was trimmed by 7 bases and the J gene end by 6 bases; junction bases not matched to a gene: 0.

In its sample, this clonotype was seen many times. J is TRBJ2-1 and V is TRBV5-1; D remains ambiguous. The CDR3 runs to 13 residues. The germline V gene encodes CDR1 SGHRS and CDR2 YFSETQ. Trimming took 1 base from V and 7 from J, leaving 9 bases between them. The CDR3 DNA reads TGCGCCAGCAGCTTGTGGCAGGAGAATGAGCAGTTCTTC. It codes for CASSLWQENEQFF.

The sample holds many counts of this clonotype. The genes are TRBV9 and TRBJ1-4; 11 bases are a match to TRBD1. CDR3 length: 13 residues. The germline V gene encodes CDR1 SGDLS and CDR2 YYNGEE. The ends lost 5 bases at V and 10 bases at J; junction bases unmatched: 4. CDR3 DNA: TGTGCCAGCAGGGGGACAGGGGGAGGAAAACTGTTTTTT. Translation gives CASRGTGGGKLFF.